This TCR beta chain derives from a study of shared clonotypes between healthy human individuals. Study-level points and caveats: The represented genetic and exposure-history diversity was limited by the small number of donors.

About this clone: Its antigen is undetermined.

The CDR3 sequence is 15 residues long. Germline values: CDR1 MNHEY, CDR2 SVGAGI. Trimming cost V 6 bases and J 2 bases; bases outside gene matches: 4. The input for sorted-subset replicate PCRs was around 0.2 ug DNA, 30,000 or so T cell genomes. Sequenced by immunoSEQ multiplex PCR; TCRdb stores in-frame clones only, minus some. The sample has over a million clones; about 80% are singletons. Within Nashville, Tennessee resided all donors, each a Caucasian adult. The sequence came from a man in his late teens or twenties in good health. The chain employs TRBV6-5 and TRBJ2-3; 11 nucleotides align to TRBD1. The sample consisted of memory CD4+ T cells sorted from blood. Subset meaning: CD45RA-negative fraction. The CDR3 loop is CASRPDRGLTDTQYF. As DNA, the CDR3 is TGTGCCAGCAGACCGGACAGGGGGCTCACAGATACGCAGTATTTT.